The entry below gives a single T cell receptor (beta chain) sequence along with its context. The data are from a study of blood T cell repertoires in COVID-19. The CDR3 runs 13 residues. CDR1 and CDR2 from the germline V gene are LNHDA and SQIVND (reference sequence). Trimming removed 3 bases from V and 6 bases from J, with 11 bases in between. Sequencing used immunoSEQ multiplex PCR; TCRdb keeps in-frame clones, though not all of them. The sample holds about 210,000 clones; roughly 90% are singletons and the top ten take about 5%. The genes are TRBV19 and TRBJ1-2; possibly TRBD1 for D (5 bases). The sample consisted of peripheral blood. This TCR was sampled from a woman aged 40 to 50 with acute or convalescent COVID-19. The CDR3 region has the DNA TGTGCCAGTAGTATGGGGGGGTTGGATGGCTACACCTTC. Translating it yields CASSMGGLDGYTF.